These T cell receptor beta chains were read from a single sample in a study of cytomegalovirus exposure and HLA in healthy donors. Assay used: immunoSEQ multiplex PCR; TCRdb lists only in-frame clones, some missing. Of approximately 140,000 clones in the sample, 50% to 75% were seen once. The sequenced sample consisted of PBMCs. Source of these receptors: a woman in her sixties in good health and CMV-seropositive. CDR3s include the opening cysteine and the closing phenylalanine or tryptophan. Fields, in order: D gene, V gene, J gene, clone size, CDR3 DNA, CDR3 protein. D genes are given only for firm matches. Size is omitted from some rows. Given values are once, few, many or a class for expanded clones.

NA	TRBV18	TRBJ2-3	NA	TGTGCCAGCTCCCATGGAAAAGCACCGGGAACAGATACGCAGTATTTT	CASSHGKAPGTDTQYF
NA	TRBV7-3	TRBJ1-1	NA	TGTGCCAGCAGCTTAAGGCAGGGCACTGAAGCTTTCTTT	CASSLRQGTEAFF
NA	TRBV18	TRBJ1-1	NA	TGTGCCAGCTCAGAGACAGGTCCGGGTCCAGCTTTCTTT	CASSETGPGPAFF
NA	TRBV27	TRBJ2-7	NA	TGTGCCAGCAGTTTATCGTACCTAGAAGACTACGAGCAGTACTTC	CASSLSYLEDYEQYF
TRBD1	TRBV5-1	TRBJ2-1	NA	TGCGCCAGCAGCAAAGGGGGCCGCAATGAGCAGTTCTTC	CASSKGGRNEQFF
NA	TRBV19	TRBJ1-1	once	TGTGCCAGTAGTTCGCGGGGGGAAGCTTTCTTT	CASSSRGEAFF
NA	TRBV29-1	TRBJ1-5	few	TGCAGCGCCTCGACAGGCCCTAATCAGCCCCAGCATTTT	CSASTGPNQPQHF
TRBD2	TRBV5-6	TRBJ2-1	NA	TGTGCCAGCAGCTTATCACTAGCGGGGGTATACAATGAGCAGTTCTTC	CASSLSLAGVYNEQFF
NA	TRBV6-1	TRBJ2-7	NA	TGTGCCAGCAGTGAAGCGCGGAGCGAGCAGTACTTC	CASSEARSEQYF
TRBD2	TRBV5-1	TRBJ2-5	NA	TGCGCCAGCAGCCCCAGGACTAGCGGGAGGGCTCAAGAGACCCAGTACTTC	CASSPRTSGRAQETQYF
TRBD2	TRBV7-2	TRBJ2-4	few	TGTGCCAGCAGTATTAGCGATGCTAGCGGGAGGGGGGAGTACTTC	CASSISDASGRGEYF
NA	TRBV7-8	TRBJ2-3	NA	TGTGCCAGCAGCTTGGTGAGATACACAGATACGCAGTATTTT	CASSLVRYTDTQYF
NA	TRBV7-8	TRBJ2-2	NA	TGTGCCAGCAGCTTGTCGGGGAGTACCGGGGAGCTGTTTTTT	CASSLSGSTGELFF
TRBD1	TRBV28	TRBJ2-7	NA	TGTGCCAGCACCCTTGTCGGGACAGGGTCCTACGAGCAGTACTTC	CASTLVGTGSYEQYF
NA	TRBV30	TRBJ1-2	NA	TGTGCCTGGAGTGTAATCCACTCCTATGGCTACACCTTC	CAWSVIHSYGYTF
TRBD2	TRBV7-9	TRBJ2-2	once	TGTGCCAGCAGCTTCTGGGAGGGCTCGGACACCGGGGAGCTGTTTTTT	CASSFWEGSDTGELFF
NA	TRBV11-2	TRBJ1-5	NA	TGTGCCAGCAGCCTCGGGGGTGGCAATCAGCCCCAGCATTTT	CASSLGGGNQPQHF
TRBD1	TRBV27	TRBJ1-2	NA	TGTGCCAGCAGTAGAAAGACAGGGAAAGGCTATGGCTACACCTTC	CASSRKTGKGYGYTF
TRBD2	TRBV29-1	TRBJ2-5	NA	TGCAGCGTTGCAAGGACTAGTGGCCAAGAGACCCAGTACTTC	CSVARTSGQETQYF
TRBD2	TRBV27	TRBJ2-7	NA	TGTGCCAGCAGTTTAGGCGGGAGGGCCAACGAGCAGTACTTC	CASSLGGRANEQYF
TRBD1	TRBV7-9	TRBJ2-5	NA	TGTGCCAGCAGCTTGGACAGGGAGGACCAGTACTTC	CASSLDREDQYF
NA	TRBV6-6	TRBJ1-3	few	TGTGCCAGCAGCTTGCGGGGGACGGATCCTGGAAACACCATATATTTT	CASSLRGTDPGNTIYF
NA	TRBV10-3	TRBJ2-7	NA	TGTGCCATCAGGCCAGTGACGTCGACTAGCTCCTACGAGCAGTACTTC	CAIRPVTSTSSYEQYF